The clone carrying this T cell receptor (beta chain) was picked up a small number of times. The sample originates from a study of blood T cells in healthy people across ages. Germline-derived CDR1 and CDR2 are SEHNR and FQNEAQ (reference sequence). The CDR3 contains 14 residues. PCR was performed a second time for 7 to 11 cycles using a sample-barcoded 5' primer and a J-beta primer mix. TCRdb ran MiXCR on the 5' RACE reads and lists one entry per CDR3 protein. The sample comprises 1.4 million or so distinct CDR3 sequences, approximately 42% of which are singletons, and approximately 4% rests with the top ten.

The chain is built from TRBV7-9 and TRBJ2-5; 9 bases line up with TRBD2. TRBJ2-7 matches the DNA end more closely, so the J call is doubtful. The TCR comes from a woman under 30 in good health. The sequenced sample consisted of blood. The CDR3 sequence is CASSFPGLAPEQYF. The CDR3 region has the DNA TGTGCCAGCAGCTTCCCGGGACTAGCCCCCGAGCAGTACTTC.